The 30 T cell receptor beta chains below all came from one sample that was sequenced in a study of blood T cells in healthy people across ages (dated by TCRdb to the mid-2010s). The library was produced with 5' RACE. Sequencing was performed on an Illumina HiSeq 2500. A second PCR of 7 to 11 cycles was run with a J-beta primer mix and a sample-barcoded 5' primer. The public reads were reprocessed in TCRdb via fastp at Q25 and MiXCR, keeping in-frame beta chains. For every CDR3 protein sequence, its rows merge into one entry that carries the most common genes and DNA. The sample table contains hundreds of thousands of distinct CDR3 sequences; only one count was recorded for over 40% of them. 30% of the sample is taken by the ten largest. Sequenced material: blood. Source of these receptors: a man at least 80 years old in good health.

This clonotype was observed a few times. The rearrangement uses TRBV29-1 and TRBJ2-3, with TRBD2 matching over 10 bases. Trimming at V came to 7 bases and at J to 6 bases, leaving 7 bases not matched to a gene. This CDR3 spans 13 amino acids. Germline CDR1 SQVTM, CDR2 ANQGSEA. DNA for the CDR3: TGCAGCGCAGCTAGCGGGAGTGGGGATACGCAGTATTTT. Its protein is CSAASGSGDTQYF.

The J gene is TRBJ1-2, the V gene TRBV29-1; 7 bases align to TRBD1. The trim removed 6 bases at V and 4 bases at J, leaving 5 bases unmatched. The CDR3 totals 12 residues. Germline V gives CDR1 SQVTM, CDR2 ANQGSEA. In DNA form, the CDR3 reads TGCAGCGTCCGCCGGGACAGCTATGGCTACACCTTC. Translated: CSVRRDSYGYTF. Together with reference TRBV29-1 and TRBJ1-2, the CDR3 gives the full variable domain: SAVISQKPSRDICQRGTSLTIQCQVDSQVTMMFWYRQQPGQSLTLIATANQGSEATYESGFVIDKFPISRPNLTFSTLTVSNMSPEDSSIYLCSVRRDSYGYTFGSGTRLTVV.

The gene calls are TRBV7-9 and TRBJ2-7; D perhaps matches TRBD2 (6 bases). Deletions cut 5 bases from V and 7 bases from J, with 18 bases between. Looked up from germline, CDR1 is SEHNR and CDR2 is FQNEAQ (reference sequence). The CDR3 is made up of 14 amino acids. Here the CDR3 reads CASSVLAGGEEQYF. The CDR3, as DNA: TGTGCCAGCAGCGTACTAGCCGGAGGGGAAGAGCAGTACTTC. Using reference TRBV7-9 and TRBJ2-7 for the parts outside the CDR3, the full variable domain is DTGVSQNPRHKITKRGQNVTFRCDPISEHNRLYWYRQTLGQGPEFLTYFQNEAQLEKSRLLSDRFSAERPKGSFSTLEIQRTEQGDSAMYLCASSVLAGGEEQYFGPGTRLTVT.

This rearrangement joins TRBV7-2 to TRBJ2-7, with 14 bases identical to TRBD2. Germline V CDR1 and CDR2: SGHTA, FQGNSA. This CDR3 is 10 amino acids long. CDR3 sequence: CGLAGGEQYF. In DNA, the CDR3 is TGTGGACTAGCGGGAGGGGAGCAGTACTTC.

V usage is TRBV30 and J usage is TRBJ2-5; D is perhaps TRBD2 (6 bases). V was cut by 4 bases and J by 1 base, with 13 bases left in between. Germline V gene lookup returns CDR1 GTSNPN and CDR2 SVGIG (reference sequence). The CDR3 loop spans 14 amino acids. The CDR3 is CAWTGGGTQETQYF. CDR3 sequence (DNA): TGTGCCTGGACGGGTGGGGGGACCCAAGAGACCCAGTACTTC.

CDR3 sequence (DNA): TGCAGTGCTAGATCAAGGACAGGGGGTTACAATGAGCAGTACTTC. Amino acid sequence: CSARSRTGGYNEQYF. V gene TRBV20-1 combines with J gene TRBJ2-5; 10 bases are a match to TRBD1. Germline trimming cut 2 bases from V and 11 bases from J; bases unmatched to any gene: 14. CDR3 length: 15 amino acids. Germline loops: CDR1 DFQATT, CDR2 SNEGSKA (reference sequence).

This chain connects TRBV20-1 to TRBJ2-4; tentatively, D is TRBD1 (5 bases). This CDR3 is built from 12 residues. Looked up from germline, CDR1 is DFQATT and CDR2 is SNEGSKA (reference sequence). The germline V and J ends were trimmed by 3 bases and 15 bases, with 18 bases remaining between them. CDR3 nucleotide sequence: TGCAGTGCTAGTCCCCAGGGCAGGTCATTGTACTTC. Protein: CSASPQGRSLYF.

The chain uses TRBV28 and TRBJ1-5, with D perhaps matching TRBD1 (5 bases). V lost 0 bases and J lost 0, with 12 bases in between. CDR1 MDHEN and CDR2 SYDVKM come from the germline V gene. The CDR3 runs to 17 residues. The CDR3 DNA is TGTGCCAGCAGTTTATGGGGGACTGATTTTAGCAATCAGCCCCAGCATTTT. Translating it yields CASSLWGTDFSNQPQHF. Variable domain in full (rest from reference TRBV28 and TRBJ1-5): DVKVTQSSRYLVKRTGEKVFLECVQDMDHENMFWYRQDPGLGLRLIYFSYDVKMKEKGDIPEGYSVSREKKERFSLILESASTNQTSMYLCASSLWGTDFSNQPQHFGDGTRLSIL.

V and J are TRBV10-3 and TRBJ2-5; 7 bases line up with TRBD1. Gene TRBJ2-7 matches the end of the DNA better, so the J call may be wrong. The CDR3 loop spans 14 amino acids. Germline values: CDR1 ENHRY, CDR2 SYGVKD. The chain's CDR3 is CAITIPDRRGEQYF. In DNA, the CDR3 is TGTGCCATCACCATCCCGGACAGGCGTGGCGAGCAGTACTTC.

The gene calls are TRBV5-1 and TRBJ2-5, with 7 bases lining up with TRBD2. The germline V gene encodes CDR1 SGHRS and CDR2 YFSETQ. This CDR3 spans 13 amino acids. V lost 3 bases and J lost 9; bases outside the gene matches: 8. The CDR3 loop reads CASSYLSGEAQYF. DNA of the CDR3: TGCGCCAGCAGCTACTTAAGCGGGGAGGCCCAGTACTTC.

J is TRBJ2-7 and V is TRBV20-1; 10 positions match TRBD1. The junction had 7 bases not matched to a gene; V was cut back by 0 bases and J by 5 bases. The length of the CDR3 is 15 residues. Germline values: CDR1 DFQATT, CDR2 SNEGSKA (reference sequence). This CDR3 reads CSARDPGQGMNEQYF. In nucleotides, the CDR3 is TGCAGTGCTAGAGATCCGGGACAGGGGATGAACGAGCAGTACTTC.

The chain employs TRBV29-1 and TRBJ2-2, with 8 bases matching TRBD1. V lost 5 bases to trimming and J lost 0 bases; unmatched junction nucleotides: 2. The germline V gene encodes CDR1 SQVTM and CDR2 ANQGSEA. The CDR3 covers 14 residues. CDR3 sequence: CSVRQGPNTGELFF. CDR3 sequence (DNA): TGCAGCGTTCGACAGGGGCCGAACACCGGGGAGCTGTTTTTT.

The V and J genes are TRBV27 and TRBJ1-2, with 8 bases fitting TRBD1. This CDR3 comprises 11 residues. Germline V lookup: CDR1 MNHEY, CDR2 SMNVEV (reference sequence). V was clipped by 10 bases and J by 6 bases; unmatched bases: 4. Here the CDR3 DNA reads TGTGCCACCGCGGACAGGGATGGCTACACCTTC. As protein: CATADRDGYTF.

The chain recombines TRBV5-6 with TRBJ1-5; D uncertain. The V end was cut by 4 bases, the J end by 3 bases, with 11 bases between. CDR1 SGHDT and CDR2 YYEEEE come from the germline V gene. The CDR3 runs 14 residues. The CDR3 coding sequence is TGTGCCAGCAGCCGCGGACGGCTCAATCAGCCCCAGCATTTT. This gives the protein CASSRGRLNQPQHF.

V and J are TRBV6-6 and TRBJ2-2; D possibly uses TRBD1 or TRBD2 (5 bases each). This CDR3 has 15 residues. CDR1 and CDR2 from the germline V gene are MNHNY and SVGAGI (reference sequence). Trimming left V 6 bases short and J 3 bases short, with 14 bases between. The CDR3 DNA follows: TGTGCCAGCAGCACAACCGGGACCCACACCGGGGAGCTGTTTTTT. As protein: CASSTTGTHTGELFF.

This clonotype turned up a few times. This clone may be a read error of a much larger clone one base away. This chain connects TRBV29-1 to TRBJ2-7; D is unclear. This CDR3 has 13 residues. Deletions cut 7 bases from V and 7 bases from J, with 20 bases between. Germline lookup yields CDR1 SQVTM and CDR2 ANQGSEA. CDR3 residues: CSAPRVAYNEQYF. DNA for the CDR3: TGCAGCGCCCCTCGGGTTGCCTACAATGAGCAGTACTTC.

The chain carries TRBV6-5 and TRBJ2-5, with D possibly TRBD2 on 6 matching bases. Germline values: CDR1 MNHEY, CDR2 SVGAGI. Trimming took 0 bases from V and 0 from J, leaving 20 bases between them. There are 19 residues in the CDR3. CDR3 bases: TGTGCCAGCAGTTACTCTGAGGGACTTACGGGGCGGCACCAAGAGACCCAGTACTTC. Translating gives CASSYSEGLTGRHQETQYF.

This clonotype was found once. V gene TRBV6-1 combines with J gene TRBJ2-5; D ambiguous. Germline V gives CDR1 MNHNS, CDR2 SASEGT. The length of the CDR3 is 14 residues. V was clipped by 1 base and J by 2 bases, with 8 bases between them. CDR3 amino acids: CASSEVNSQETQYF. In DNA, the CDR3 is TGTGCCAGCAGTGAAGTTAACAGTCAAGAGACCCAGTACTTC.

This sequence joins TRBV2 and TRBJ2-5, with a tentative D call TRBD2 (6 bases). This CDR3 spans 14 amino acids. Germline values: CDR1 SNHLY, CDR2 FYNNEI. Trimming took off 7 bases at V and 2 bases at J, with 14 bases between the two ends. The CDR3 DNA sequence: TGTGCCAGCAATGGGGGGACCGGTCAAGAGACCCAGTACTTC. Translated: CASNGGTGQETQYF.

J is TRBJ2-2 and V is TRBV4-3; 13 positions agree with TRBD2. The J segment lost 0 bases and the V segment lost 4 bases, leaving 11 bases of the junction unmatched. CDR1 LGHNA and CDR2 YSLEER come from the germline V gene. The CDR3 is made up of 20 amino acids. The CDR3 bases are TGCGCCAGCAGCCTAAAGGTGGGACTAGCGGGACTCGCGAACACCGGGGAGCTGTTTTTT. Translation: CASSLKVGLAGLANTGELFF.

This chain links TRBV7-2 with TRBJ1-5; TRBD1 aligns across 7 bases. The J segment lost 4 bases and the V segment lost 6 bases, leaving 9 bases of the junction unmatched. The CDR3 covers 15 residues. The germline V gene has CDR1 SGHTA and CDR2 FQGNSA. Here the CDR3 DNA reads TGTGCCAGCAGATTGTCCGGGACAGAAAATCAGCCCCAGCATTTT. It specifies CASRLSGTENQPQHF.

This rearrangement joins TRBV13 to TRBJ2-2; unclear D gene. CDR3 length equals 17 residues. V was pared by 1 base and J by 4 bases, with 16 bases between. Germline V gives CDR1 PRHDT, CDR2 FYEKMQ (reference sequence). CDR3 residues: CASSLALRRGRTGELFF. CDR3 bases: TGTGCCAGCAGCTTAGCCCTGCGTCGAGGCCGCACCGGGGAGCTGTTTTTT.

Regarding this clonotype: One junction end disagrees with the germline gene, perhaps due to a read error. The chain has TRBV20-1 and TRBJ2-3; 14 bases map to TRBD2. This CDR3 is built from 15 residues. CDR1 and CDR2 from the germline V gene are DFQATT and SNEGSKA (reference sequence). CDR3 bases: TGCAGTGCTAGGGGGACTAGCGGGAGTGAAGATGCGCAGTATTTT. This codes for CSARGTSGSEDAQYF.

This chain joins TRBV28 and TRBJ2-7; 9 nucleotides line up with TRBD1. This CDR3 contains 15 residues. V dropped 7 bases and J dropped 1; count of bases not matched to a gene: 8. CDR1 MDHEN and CDR2 SYDVKM come from the germline V gene. The CDR3 is CASTHQGTGSYEQYF. CDR3 nucleotide sequence: TGTGCCAGCACACACCAAGGGACAGGGTCCTACGAGCAGTACTTC.

The V gene is TRBV9, the J gene TRBJ2-7; 10 bases line up with TRBD1. V dropped 4 bases and J dropped 4; count of bases not matched to a gene: 11. Germline assignment: CDR1 SGDLS and CDR2 YYNGEE. The CDR3 is 16 amino acids. CDR3 coding DNA: TGTGCCAGCAGCATGGGATCCGGGACAGGGGATTACGAGCAGTACTTC. Protein: CASSMGSGTGDYEQYF.

This clonotype was seen a few times. The gene calls are TRBV24-1 and TRBJ2-5, with a possible D match to TRBD1 (5 bases). Trimming shortened V by 1 base and J by 5 bases, and 13 bases separated the two germline ends. The CDR3 spans 15 residues. Germline lookup yields CDR1 KGHDR and CDR2 SFDVKD. CDR3 residues: CATSDFVGYRETQYF. The CDR3 DNA reads TGTGCCACCAGTGATTTCGTGGGGTACAGGGAGACCCAGTACTTC.

This clonotype was found a few times. The V gene is TRBV20-1, the J gene TRBJ1-2; D remains ambiguous. The CDR3 has 13 amino acids. Germline V CDR1 and CDR2: DFQATT, SNEGSKA (reference sequence). V lost 3 bases to trimming and J lost 2 bases, with 10 bases between them. The DNA of the CDR3 is TGCAGTGCTAGCTTTTACCGAAACTATGGCTACACCTTC. Its translation is CSASFYRNYGYTF.

V usage is TRBV18 and J usage is TRBJ1-4, with D perhaps TRBD1 (5 bases). The V gene's germline CDR1 is KGHSH and CDR2 LQKENI. V lost 6 bases and J lost 8, with 13 bases in between. The CDR3 runs to 13 residues. The CDR3: CASSTGTREKLFF. The CDR3 nucleotides read TGTGCCAGCTCGACCGGGACGAGGGAAAAACTGTTTTTT.

Of note for this clonotype: A much larger clone sits a single nucleotide away, making a read error possible. The chain is built from TRBV20-1 and TRBJ2-4; 8 positions agree with TRBD1. Germline V gene data show CDR1 as DFQATT and CDR2 as SNEGSKA (reference sequence). Trimming took 3 bases from V and 13 from J; bases not matched to a gene: 14. The CDR3 contains 14 residues. CDR3 residues: CSASKGQASYGQYF. CDR3 bases: TGCAGTGCTAGTAAGGGACAGGCGAGCTACGGGCAGTACTTC.

This clonotype was seen a handful of times. The chain uses TRBV15 and TRBJ2-2; 10 bases line up with TRBD1. CDR3 length: 17 residues. V shed 1 base, J shed 4 bases, and the junction held 6 bases outside the gene matches. The V gene's germline CDR1 is LNHNV and CDR2 YYDKDF (reference sequence). CDR3: CATSRAGTGESTGELFF. CDR3 in DNA: TGTGCCACCAGCAGAGCCGGGACAGGGGAGTCCACCGGGGAGCTGTTTTTT.